This TCR beta chain was identified during a study of T-cell reconstitution after alpha-beta-depleted transplantation in children. During its preparation, the TCRbeta library received unique molecular identifiers. TCRdb reprocessed the PCR reads with MiXCR, giving one entry per CDR3 protein. This sample yields 200,000 to 250,000 distinct CDR3 sequences, of which approximately 12% are seen a single time; 2.6% belongs to the top ten. V was pared by 4 bases and J by 2 bases, with 4 bases of the junction left unmatched. CDR1 and CDR2 from the germline V gene are SGDLS and YYNGEE. This CDR3 contains 15 residues. The table lists this clonotype with many counts.

J is TRBJ1-3 and V is TRBV9, with TRBD1 matching 9 bases. Specimen: PBMCs from the stem cell graft donor, collected from the stem cell graft. This TCR was recovered from a human donor who donated a stem cell graft to a child with acute lymphoblastic leukemia. The CDR3, as DNA: TGTGCCAGCAGCCCTCGGACAGGGGCTGGAAACACCATATATTTT. It encodes CASSPRTGAGNTIYF.